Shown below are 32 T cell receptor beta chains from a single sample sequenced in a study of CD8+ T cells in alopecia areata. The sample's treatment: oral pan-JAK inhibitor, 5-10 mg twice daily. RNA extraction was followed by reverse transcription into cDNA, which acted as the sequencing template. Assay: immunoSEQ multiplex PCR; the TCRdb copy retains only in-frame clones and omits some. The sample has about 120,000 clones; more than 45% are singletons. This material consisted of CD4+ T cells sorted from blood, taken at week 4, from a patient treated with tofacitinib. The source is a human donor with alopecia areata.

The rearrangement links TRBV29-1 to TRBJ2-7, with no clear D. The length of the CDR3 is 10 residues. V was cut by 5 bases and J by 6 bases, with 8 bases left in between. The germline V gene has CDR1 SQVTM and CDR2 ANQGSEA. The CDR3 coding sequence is TGCAGCGTTTTGCAAGCCGAGCAGTACTTC. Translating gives CSVLQAEQYF.

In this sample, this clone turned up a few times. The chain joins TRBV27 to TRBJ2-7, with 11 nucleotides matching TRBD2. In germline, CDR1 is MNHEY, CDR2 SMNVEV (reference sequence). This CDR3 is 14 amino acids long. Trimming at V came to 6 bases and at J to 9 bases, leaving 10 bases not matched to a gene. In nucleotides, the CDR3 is TGTGCCAGCAGATTCACTAGCGGGGGACCGTGGCAGTACTTC. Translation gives CASRFTSGGPWQYF.

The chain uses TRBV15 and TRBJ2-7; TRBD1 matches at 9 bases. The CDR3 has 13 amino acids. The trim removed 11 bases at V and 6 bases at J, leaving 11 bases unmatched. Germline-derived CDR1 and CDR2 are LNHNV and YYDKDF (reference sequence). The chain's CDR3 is CAAGTGSYREQYF. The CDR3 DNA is TGTGCCGCTGGGACAGGGAGTTACCGCGAGCAGTACTTC.

CDR3 sequence: CAWSAGLAGKETQYF. The CDR3 DNA follows: TGTGCCTGGAGTGCGGGACTAGCGGGAAAAGAGACCCAGTACTTC. The rearrangement uses TRBV30 and TRBJ2-5, with 13 bases that match TRBD2. Germline CDR1 and CDR2: GTSNPN and SVGIG (reference sequence). The CDR3 extends over 15 amino acids. The trim removed 1 base at V and 3 bases at J, leaving 2 bases unmatched.

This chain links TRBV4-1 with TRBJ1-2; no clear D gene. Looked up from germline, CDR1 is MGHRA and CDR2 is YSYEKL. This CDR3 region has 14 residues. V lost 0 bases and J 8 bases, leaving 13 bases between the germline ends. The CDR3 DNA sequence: TGCGCCAGCAGCCAAGATATCGGTATTGGGGGCTACACCTTC. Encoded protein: CASSQDIGIGGYTF.

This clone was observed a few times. CDR3 sequence: CSVERLAGGDSSYEQYF. DNA for the CDR3: TGCAGCGTTGAGAGGCTAGCGGGGGGCGATAGCTCCTACGAGCAGTACTTC. The chain employs TRBV29-1 and TRBJ2-7; TRBD2 agrees at 11 bases. Per the germline V gene, CDR1 is SQVTM and CDR2 is ANQGSEA. Trimming took 3 bases from V and 0 from J; bases not matched to a gene: 10. The CDR3 consists of 17 residues.

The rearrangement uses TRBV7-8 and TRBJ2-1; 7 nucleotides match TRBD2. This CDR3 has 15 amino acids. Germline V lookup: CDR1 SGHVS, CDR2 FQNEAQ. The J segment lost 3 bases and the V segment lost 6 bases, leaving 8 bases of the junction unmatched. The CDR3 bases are TGTGCCAGCAGGCGGACCCGGGACTACTACAATGAGCAGTTCTTC. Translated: CASRRTRDYYNEQFF.

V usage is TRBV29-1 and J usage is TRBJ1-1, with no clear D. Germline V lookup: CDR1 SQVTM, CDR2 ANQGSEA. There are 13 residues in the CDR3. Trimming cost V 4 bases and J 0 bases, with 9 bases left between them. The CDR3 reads CSVVGLMNTEAFF. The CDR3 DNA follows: TGCAGCGTTGTAGGTCTCATGAACACTGAAGCTTTCTTT.

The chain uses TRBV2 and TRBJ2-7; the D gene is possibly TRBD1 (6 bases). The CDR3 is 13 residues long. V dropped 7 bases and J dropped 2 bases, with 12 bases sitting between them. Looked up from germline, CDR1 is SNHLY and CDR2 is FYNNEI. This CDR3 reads CASNRDEAYEQYF. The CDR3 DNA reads TGTGCCAGCAACAGGGATGAAGCCTACGAGCAGTACTTC.

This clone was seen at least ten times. CDR3 sequence reads: CASSGGKAEAFF. CDR3 coding DNA: TGTGCCAGTAGTGGGGGTAAGGCTGAAGCTTTCTTT. The chain joins TRBV19 to TRBJ1-1, with a possible D match to TRBD1 (5 bases). The CDR3 length is 12 residues. Germline CDR1 and CDR2: LNHDA and SQIVND (reference sequence). V shed 5 bases and J shed 6 bases, with 10 bases lying between them.

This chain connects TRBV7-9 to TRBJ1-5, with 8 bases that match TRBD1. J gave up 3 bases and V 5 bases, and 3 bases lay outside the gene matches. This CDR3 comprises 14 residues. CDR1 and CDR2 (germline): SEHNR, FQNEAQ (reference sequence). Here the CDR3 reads CASSQGQVNQPQHF. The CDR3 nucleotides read TGTGCCAGCAGCCAGGGACAGGTCAATCAGCCCCAGCATTTT.

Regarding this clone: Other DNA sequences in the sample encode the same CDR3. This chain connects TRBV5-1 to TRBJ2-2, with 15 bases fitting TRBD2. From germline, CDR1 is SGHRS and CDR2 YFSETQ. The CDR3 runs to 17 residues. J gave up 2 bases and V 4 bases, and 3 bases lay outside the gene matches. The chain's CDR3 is CASSPGLAGGNTGELFF. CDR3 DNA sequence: TGCGCCAGCAGCCCGGGACTAGCGGGAGGCAACACCGGGGAGCTGTTTTTT.

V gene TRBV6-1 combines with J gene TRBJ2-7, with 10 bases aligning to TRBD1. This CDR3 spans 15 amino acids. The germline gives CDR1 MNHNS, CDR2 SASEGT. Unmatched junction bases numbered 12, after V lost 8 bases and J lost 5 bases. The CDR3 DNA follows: TGTGCCAGCTTCCCCGGGGGACAGGGGAGCAACGAGCAGTACTTC. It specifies CASFPGGQGSNEQYF.

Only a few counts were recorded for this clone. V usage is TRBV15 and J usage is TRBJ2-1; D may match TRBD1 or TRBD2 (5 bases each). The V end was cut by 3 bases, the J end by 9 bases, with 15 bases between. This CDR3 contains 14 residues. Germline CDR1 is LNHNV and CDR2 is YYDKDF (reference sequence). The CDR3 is CATSREGKRGEQFF. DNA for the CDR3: TGTGCCACCAGCAGGGAAGGGAAGAGGGGTGAGCAGTTCTTC.

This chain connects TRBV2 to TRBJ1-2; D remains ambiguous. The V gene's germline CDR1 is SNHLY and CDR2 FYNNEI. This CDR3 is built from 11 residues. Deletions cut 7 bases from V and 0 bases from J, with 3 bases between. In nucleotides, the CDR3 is TGTGCCAGCATGGCTAACTATGGCTACACCTTC. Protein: CASMANYGYTF.

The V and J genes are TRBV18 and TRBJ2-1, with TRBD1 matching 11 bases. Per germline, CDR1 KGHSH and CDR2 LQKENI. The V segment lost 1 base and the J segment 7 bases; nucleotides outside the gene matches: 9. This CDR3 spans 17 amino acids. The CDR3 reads CASSPLQGQGAYNEQFF. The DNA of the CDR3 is TGTGCCAGCTCACCACTACAAGGACAGGGGGCGTATAATGAGCAGTTCTTC.

The CDR3 loop is CSVGRTDTQYF. The CDR3 DNA is TGCAGCGTCGGGAGAACAGATACGCAGTATTTT. The gene calls are TRBV29-1 and TRBJ2-3; weak D call: TRBD2 (6 bases). The V gene's germline CDR1 is SQVTM and CDR2 ANQGSEA. The CDR3 runs to 11 residues. V lost 6 bases, J lost 3 bases, and 7 bases lay in between.

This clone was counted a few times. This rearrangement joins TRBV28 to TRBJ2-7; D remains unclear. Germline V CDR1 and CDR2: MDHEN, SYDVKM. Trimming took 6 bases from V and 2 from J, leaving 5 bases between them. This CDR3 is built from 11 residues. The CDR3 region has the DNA TGTGCCAGCAGCGTCCCCTACGAGCAGTACTTC. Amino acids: CASSVPYEQYF.

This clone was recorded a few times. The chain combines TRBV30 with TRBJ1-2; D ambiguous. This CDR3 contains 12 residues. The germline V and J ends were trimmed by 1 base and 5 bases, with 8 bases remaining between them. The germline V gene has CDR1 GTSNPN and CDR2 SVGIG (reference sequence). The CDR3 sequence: CAWSANLYGYTF. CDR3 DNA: TGTGCCTGGAGTGCTAACCTATATGGCTACACCTTC.

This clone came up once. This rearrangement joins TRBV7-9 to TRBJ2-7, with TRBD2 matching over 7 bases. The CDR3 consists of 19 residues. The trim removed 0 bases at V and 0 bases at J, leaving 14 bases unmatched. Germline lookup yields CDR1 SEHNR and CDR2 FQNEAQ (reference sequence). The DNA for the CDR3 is TGTGCCAGCAGCTTAGCCCCCACTAGCGCCGTCCTATACTCCTACGAGCAGTACTTC. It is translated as CASSLAPTSAVLYSYEQYF. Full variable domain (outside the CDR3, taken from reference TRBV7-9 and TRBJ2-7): DTGVSQNPRHKITKRGQNVTFRCDPISEHNRLYWYRQTLGQGPEFLTYFQNEAQLEKSRLLSDRFSAERPKGSFSTLEIQRTEQGDSAMYLCASSLAPTSAVLYSYEQYFGPGTRLTVT.

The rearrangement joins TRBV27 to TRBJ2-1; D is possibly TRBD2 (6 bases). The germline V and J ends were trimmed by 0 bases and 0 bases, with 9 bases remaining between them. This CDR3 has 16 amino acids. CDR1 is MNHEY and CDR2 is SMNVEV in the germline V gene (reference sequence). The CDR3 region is CASSLSPGDSYNEQFF. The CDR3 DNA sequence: TGTGCCAGCAGTTTATCTCCGGGGGACTCCTACAATGAGCAGTTCTTC.

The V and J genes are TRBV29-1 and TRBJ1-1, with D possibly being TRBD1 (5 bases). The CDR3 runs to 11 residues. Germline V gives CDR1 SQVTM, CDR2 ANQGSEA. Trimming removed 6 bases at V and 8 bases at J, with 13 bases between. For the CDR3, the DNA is TGCAGCGTCGCAGGGCTCATAGAAGCTTTCTTT. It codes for CSVAGLIEAFF.

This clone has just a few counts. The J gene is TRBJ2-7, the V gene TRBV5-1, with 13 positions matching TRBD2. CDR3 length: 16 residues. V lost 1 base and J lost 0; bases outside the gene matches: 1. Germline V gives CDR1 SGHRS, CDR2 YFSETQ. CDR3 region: CASSLTSGRASYEQYF. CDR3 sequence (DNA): TGCGCCAGCAGCTTGACTAGCGGGAGGGCCTCCTACGAGCAGTACTTC.

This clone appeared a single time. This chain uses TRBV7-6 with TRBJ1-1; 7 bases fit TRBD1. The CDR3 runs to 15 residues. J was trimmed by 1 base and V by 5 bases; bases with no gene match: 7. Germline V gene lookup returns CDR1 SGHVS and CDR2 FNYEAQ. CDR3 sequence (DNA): TGTGCCAGCAGCCCACAGAGGACAGGGAACACTGAAGCTTTCTTT. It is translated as CASSPQRTGNTEAFF.

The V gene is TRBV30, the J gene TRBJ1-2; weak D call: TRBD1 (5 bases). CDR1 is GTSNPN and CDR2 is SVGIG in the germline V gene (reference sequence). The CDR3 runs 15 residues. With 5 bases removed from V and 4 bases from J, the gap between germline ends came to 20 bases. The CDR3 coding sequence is TGTGCCTGGCTAGTACAGGCCGCTGGGGCCTATGGCTACACCTTC. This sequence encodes CAWLVQAAGAYGYTF.

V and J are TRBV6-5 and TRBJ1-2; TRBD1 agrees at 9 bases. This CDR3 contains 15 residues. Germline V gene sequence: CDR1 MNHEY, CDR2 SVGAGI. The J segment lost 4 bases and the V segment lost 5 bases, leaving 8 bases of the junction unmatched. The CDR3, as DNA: TGTGCCAGCAGTCCATTCTTGACAGGGGGCTATGGCTACACCTTC. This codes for CASSPFLTGGYGYTF.

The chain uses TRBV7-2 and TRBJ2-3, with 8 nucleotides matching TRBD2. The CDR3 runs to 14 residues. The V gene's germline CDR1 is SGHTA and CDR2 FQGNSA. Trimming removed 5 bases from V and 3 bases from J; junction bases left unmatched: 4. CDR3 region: CASSPGLATDTQYF. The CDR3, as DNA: TGTGCCAGCAGCCCTGGACTAGCTACAGATACGCAGTATTTT.

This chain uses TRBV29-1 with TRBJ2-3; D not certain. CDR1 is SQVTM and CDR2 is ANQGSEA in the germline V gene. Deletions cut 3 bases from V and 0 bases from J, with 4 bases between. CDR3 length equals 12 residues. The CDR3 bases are TGCAGCGTTGACGGGAGCACAGATACGCAGTATTTT. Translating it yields CSVDGSTDTQYF.

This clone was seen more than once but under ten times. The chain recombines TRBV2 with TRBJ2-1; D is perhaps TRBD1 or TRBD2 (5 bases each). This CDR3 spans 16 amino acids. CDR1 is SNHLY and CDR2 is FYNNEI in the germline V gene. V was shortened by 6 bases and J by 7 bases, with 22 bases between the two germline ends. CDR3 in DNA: TGTGCCAGCAGGGCCCCTCCGTACGGGGCGCTTAATGAGCAGTTCTTC. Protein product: CASRAPPYGALNEQFF.

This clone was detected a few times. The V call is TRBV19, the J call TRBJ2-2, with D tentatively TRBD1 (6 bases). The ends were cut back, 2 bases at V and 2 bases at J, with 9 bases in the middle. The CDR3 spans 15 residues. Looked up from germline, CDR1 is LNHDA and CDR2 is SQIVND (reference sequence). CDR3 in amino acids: CASSILGQNTGELFF. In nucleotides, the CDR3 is TGTGCCAGTAGTATACTGGGACAAAACACCGGGGAGCTGTTTTTT.

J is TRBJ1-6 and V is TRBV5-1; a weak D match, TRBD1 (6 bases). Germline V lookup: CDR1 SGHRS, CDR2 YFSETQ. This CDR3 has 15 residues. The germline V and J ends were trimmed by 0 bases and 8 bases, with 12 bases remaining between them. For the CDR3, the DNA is TGCGCCAGCAGCTTGGGACTACAGGGTGATTCACCCCTCCACTTT. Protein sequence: CASSLGLQGDSPLHF.

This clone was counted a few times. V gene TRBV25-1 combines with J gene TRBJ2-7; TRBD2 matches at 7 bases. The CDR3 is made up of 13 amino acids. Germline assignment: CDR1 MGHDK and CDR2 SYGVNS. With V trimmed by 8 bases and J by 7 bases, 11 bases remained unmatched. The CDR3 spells CASSRASGGEQYF. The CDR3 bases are TGTGCCAGCTCCCGGGCTAGCGGAGGTGAGCAGTACTTC.